This is a list of T cell receptor beta chains from one sample in a study of cytomegalovirus exposure and HLA in healthy donors. The protocol was immunoSEQ multiplex PCR, while the TCRdb copy is restricted to in-frame clones and leaves out a portion. The sample lists some 180,000 clones, approximately 80% occurring once. The sample comprised PBMCs. The source of these receptors is a woman younger than 45 in good health and CMV-seronegative. Both conserved end residues are part of each CDR3. Each record gives: clone size, V gene, D gene, J gene, CDR3 DNA, CDR3 protein. The D gene is left open where the match is weak. Rows may omit the clone size; those that give it use once, few, many or a size class.

clone size: few; V gene: TRBV29-1; D gene: TRBD1; J gene: TRBJ2-3; CDR3 DNA: TGCAGCGTTGTTCGGGATAGGTTCGGACAGGTGGGGACAGATACGCAGTATTTT; CDR3 protein: CSVVRDRFGQVGTDTQYF
clone size: -; V gene: TRBV29-1; D gene: TRBD1; J gene: TRBJ1-2; CDR3 DNA: TGCAGCGTTAGTAGGGACAGAGACAACTATGGCTACACCTTC; CDR3 protein: CSVSRDRDNYGYTF
clone size: -; V gene: TRBV28; D gene: -; J gene: TRBJ2-5; CDR3 DNA: TGTGCCAGCAGTTTGTACGCAGGGCCCCAAGAGACCCAGTACTTC; CDR3 protein: CASSLYAGPQETQYF
clone size: few; V gene: TRBV6-1; D gene: TRBD1; J gene: TRBJ2-2; CDR3 DNA: TGTGCCAGCAGTGTGACAGGGGCCACCGGGGAGCTGTTTTTT; CDR3 protein: CASSVTGATGELFF
clone size: -; V gene: TRBV19; D gene: -; J gene: TRBJ1-1; CDR3 DNA: TGTGCCAGTACGCGAGGAAGGGGCACTGAAGCTTTCTTT; CDR3 protein: CASTRGRGTEAFF
clone size: -; V gene: TRBV19; D gene: TRBD1; J gene: TRBJ1-1; CDR3 DNA: TGTGCCAGTAGAAGACAGGGTTTCGAAGCTTTCTTT; CDR3 protein: CASRRQGFEAFF
clone size: few; V gene: TRBV2; D gene: TRBD2; J gene: TRBJ2-2; CDR3 DNA: TGTGCCAGCAGTGAAGGGCCGACCGTAGCGGGAGGTCACACCGGGGAGCTGTTTTTT; CDR3 protein: CASSEGPTVAGGHTGELFF
clone size: -; V gene: TRBV29-1; D gene: -; J gene: TRBJ2-3; CDR3 DNA: TGCAGCGTTGAAGCCGGGGGCACAGATACGCAGTATTTT; CDR3 protein: CSVEAGGTDTQYF
clone size: -; V gene: TRBV5-1; D gene: -; J gene: TRBJ1-2; CDR3 DNA: TGCGCCAGCAGCCCCGGGGGGGGGAAGTCCACCTTC; CDR3 protein: CASSPGGGKSTF
clone size: -; V gene: TRBV27; D gene: TRBD2; J gene: TRBJ2-7; CDR3 DNA: TGTGCCAGCAGTTGGTCTAGCGGGAGACACGAGCAGTACTTC; CDR3 protein: CASSWSSGRHEQYF
clone size: -; V gene: TRBV5-5; D gene: TRBD2; J gene: TRBJ2-1; CDR3 DNA: TGTGCCAGCAGCTTAGGACTAGTCTACAATGAGCAGTTCTTC; CDR3 protein: CASSLGLVYNEQFF
clone size: -; V gene: TRBV29-1; D gene: -; J gene: TRBJ2-3; CDR3 DNA: TGCAGCGTTGAGGGGCAGGGTTATTCAGATACGCAGTATTTT; CDR3 protein: CSVEGQGYSDTQYF
clone size: -; V gene: TRBV27; D gene: TRBD1; J gene: TRBJ2-1; CDR3 DNA: TGTGCCAGCAGTGACCAACAGGGGAACAATGAGCAGTTCTTC; CDR3 protein: CASSDQQGNNEQFF
clone size: few; V gene: TRBV2; D gene: -; J gene: TRBJ2-1; CDR3 DNA: TGTGCCAGCAGCTTACAGGAGTACAATGAGCAGTTCTTC; CDR3 protein: CASSLQEYNEQFF
clone size: -; V gene: TRBV6-1; D gene: TRBD2; J gene: TRBJ2-1; CDR3 DNA: TGTGCCAGCCTTCTAGCGGGAAATTACAATGAGCAGTTCTTC; CDR3 protein: CASLLAGNYNEQFF
clone size: -; V gene: TRBV5-1; D gene: TRBD1; J gene: TRBJ1-1; CDR3 DNA: TGCGCCAGCGGGGGACAGGGGGTGAACACTGAAGCTTTCTTT; CDR3 protein: CASGGQGVNTEAFF
clone size: -; V gene: TRBV5-8; D gene: TRBD1; J gene: TRBJ2-7; CDR3 DNA: TGTGCCAGCAGCCCGGTGGGACAGGACGACTACGAGCAGTACTTC; CDR3 protein: CASSPVGQDDYEQYF
clone size: -; V gene: TRBV7-2; D gene: -; J gene: TRBJ2-3; CDR3 DNA: TGTGCCAGCAGCTTAGCTCTTTTCGCGACAGATACGCAGTATTTT; CDR3 protein: CASSLALFATDTQYF
clone size: -; V gene: TRBV7-9; D gene: TRBD1; J gene: TRBJ2-5; CDR3 DNA: TGTGCCAGCAGCTTGGGGACAGACATTAGGGAGACCCAGTACTTC; CDR3 protein: CASSLGTDIRETQYF
clone size: -; V gene: TRBV5-5; D gene: TRBD1; J gene: TRBJ1-5; CDR3 DNA: TGTGCCAGCAGCTTGGCGACAGGGCCGGGTCAGCCCCAGCATTTT; CDR3 protein: CASSLATGPGQPQHF
clone size: once; V gene: TRBV6-4; D gene: TRBD1; J gene: TRBJ2-1; CDR3 DNA: TGTGCCAGCAGTTATCAGGGGGCAAGCAATGAGCAGTTCTTC; CDR3 protein: CASSYQGASNEQFF
clone size: -; V gene: TRBV29-1; D gene: -; J gene: TRBJ1-4; CDR3 DNA: TGCAGCGTAACAGGGCTAACTAATGAAAAACTGTTTTTT; CDR3 protein: CSVTGLTNEKLFF
clone size: -; V gene: TRBV4-2; D gene: TRBD2; J gene: TRBJ2-1; CDR3 DNA: TGTGCCAGCAGCCAAGTTGTAAGCTCCGGGAGGTCTTCCGTTGGGAATGAGCAGTTCTTC; CDR3 protein: CASSQVVSSGRSSVGNEQFF
clone size: -; V gene: TRBV10-3; D gene: TRBD1; J gene: TRBJ1-1; CDR3 DNA: TGTGCCATCCAAACGGGACAGGCCTCGAACACTGAAGCTTTCTTT; CDR3 protein: CAIQTGQASNTEAFF
clone size: once; V gene: TRBV10-3; D gene: TRBD2; J gene: TRBJ2-7; CDR3 DNA: TGTGCCATCACCCAGGGTGGCGGGAGTTACGAGCAGTACTTC; CDR3 protein: CAITQGGGSYEQYF
clone size: -; V gene: TRBV19; D gene: -; J gene: TRBJ2-1; CDR3 DNA: TGTGCCAGTAGTAGAACCCTAGCGTCTAGCTCCTACAATGAGCAGTTCTTC; CDR3 protein: CASSRTLASSSYNEQFF
clone size: -; V gene: TRBV6-1; D gene: -; J gene: TRBJ2-7; CDR3 DNA: TGTGCCAGCAGTCGGGCGGGCTACGAGCAGTACTTC; CDR3 protein: CASSRAGYEQYF
clone size: -; V gene: TRBV15; D gene: TRBD2; J gene: TRBJ2-2; CDR3 DNA: TGTGCCACCAGCAGAGAGCCAGCGGGACGGGCCGGGGAGCTGTTTTTT; CDR3 protein: CATSREPAGRAGELFF
clone size: -; V gene: TRBV10-2; D gene: TRBD1; J gene: TRBJ1-1; CDR3 DNA: TGCGCCAGCAGAGGGGGCGCGTCTGAAGCTTTCTTT; CDR3 protein: CASRGGASEAFF
clone size: -; V gene: TRBV5-1; D gene: TRBD2; J gene: TRBJ2-3; CDR3 DNA: TGCGCCAGCAGCGGATCTAGCGGGCCTACAGATACGCAGTATTTT; CDR3 protein: CASSGSSGPTDTQYF
clone size: -; V gene: TRBV6-4; D gene: -; J gene: TRBJ2-7; CDR3 DNA: TGTGCCAGCAACAGCGGACGGCACCCCGAGCAGTACTTC; CDR3 protein: CASNSGRHPEQYF
clone size: -; V gene: TRBV28; D gene: -; J gene: TRBJ1-2; CDR3 DNA: TGTGCCAGCAGTTTGAGTGGGCCACCCTATGGCTACACCTTC; CDR3 protein: CASSLSGPPYGYTF
clone size: -; V gene: TRBV6-5; D gene: -; J gene: TRBJ1-1; CDR3 DNA: TGTGCCAGCAGTTACTCAGGGACTTTGGCTGGAGCTTTCTTT; CDR3 protein: CASSYSGTLAGAFF
clone size: -; V gene: TRBV4-1; D gene: -; J gene: TRBJ1-1; CDR3 DNA: TGCGCCAGCAGCCAAGTTCTCGAGACAGAGCTCGATGAAGCTTTCTTT; CDR3 protein: CASSQVLETELDEAFF
clone size: -; V gene: TRBV6-5; D gene: -; J gene: TRBJ2-7; CDR3 DNA: TGTGCCAGCGGCGCGGCGGCCACTTACGAGCAGTACTTC; CDR3 protein: CASGAAATYEQYF
clone size: -; V gene: TRBV2; D gene: TRBD1; J gene: TRBJ1-1; CDR3 DNA: TGTGCCAGCAGTCCCCGACAGGGAATGGCTGAAGCTTTCTTT; CDR3 protein: CASSPRQGMAEAFF
clone size: -; V gene: TRBV6-5; D gene: -; J gene: TRBJ1-1; CDR3 DNA: TGTGCCAGCAGTCCTACGGACCTAGAGGGTGAAGCTTTCTTT; CDR3 protein: CASSPTDLEGEAFF
clone size: -; V gene: TRBV11-2; D gene: TRBD1; J gene: TRBJ2-7; CDR3 DNA: TGTGCCAGCAGCTTAGAACGGACAGGGGGGGATATCTACGAGCAGTACTTC; CDR3 protein: CASSLERTGGDIYEQYF
clone size: -; V gene: TRBV2; D gene: TRBD1; J gene: TRBJ1-6; CDR3 DNA: TGTGCCAGCAGGGACAGGGACTCGATTAATTCACCCCTCCACTTT; CDR3 protein: CASRDRDSINSPLHF
clone size: once; V gene: TRBV12-5; D gene: TRBD2; J gene: TRBJ2-6; CDR3 DNA: TGTGCTAGTGGTCTACCCCCGGGGGGGGTAATTTCTGGGGCCAACGTCCTGACTTTC; CDR3 protein: CASGLPPGGVISGANVLTF
clone size: -; V gene: TRBV28; D gene: TRBD1; J gene: TRBJ1-1; CDR3 DNA: TGTGCCAGCAGTAAGGACAGGGGACGGACTGAAGCTTTCTTT; CDR3 protein: CASSKDRGRTEAFF
clone size: -; V gene: TRBV7-8; D gene: TRBD2; J gene: TRBJ2-7; CDR3 DNA: TGTGCCAGCAGCCCCTCTAGCGGGGACTACGAGCAGTACTTC; CDR3 protein: CASSPSSGDYEQYF
clone size: -; V gene: TRBV4-1; D gene: -; J gene: TRBJ1-3; CDR3 DNA: TGCGCCAGCAGCCAGGCAACTGGAAACACCATATATTTT; CDR3 protein: CASSQATGNTIYF
clone size: few; V gene: TRBV29-1; D gene: -; J gene: TRBJ1-2; CDR3 DNA: TGCAGCGTTTTACAATCCATGGGAGGAGATGGCTACACCTTC; CDR3 protein: CSVLQSMGGDGYTF
clone size: -; V gene: TRBV6-5; D gene: TRBD1; J gene: TRBJ2-3; CDR3 DNA: TGTGCCAGCAGTACCCGGGACAGGTCCACAGATACGCAGTATTTT; CDR3 protein: CASSTRDRSTDTQYF
clone size: -; V gene: TRBV15; D gene: -; J gene: TRBJ1-1; CDR3 DNA: TGTGCCACCAGCAGTTCGACGCCAGGGGCTGGGGTACATGAAGCTTTCTTT; CDR3 protein: CATSSSTPGAGVHEAFF
clone size: few; V gene: TRBV28; D gene: TRBD2; J gene: TRBJ2-3; CDR3 DNA: TGTGCCAGCAGCTCTAGCGGAGATACGCAGTATTTT; CDR3 protein: CASSSSGDTQYF
clone size: -; V gene: TRBV28; D gene: -; J gene: TRBJ2-3; CDR3 DNA: TGTGCCAGCAGCTCCATCCTGGAGCGGAGCACAGATACGCAGTATTTT; CDR3 protein: CASSSILERSTDTQYF
clone size: -; V gene: TRBV27; D gene: -; J gene: TRBJ2-2; CDR3 DNA: TGTGCCAGCAGTGTCCGGGGACACAACACCGGGGAGCTGTTTTTT; CDR3 protein: CASSVRGHNTGELFF
clone size: -; V gene: TRBV6-6; D gene: TRBD1; J gene: TRBJ1-1; CDR3 DNA: TGTGCCAGCATGACAGGGGTCACTGAAGCTTTCTTT; CDR3 protein: CASMTGVTEAFF
clone size: -; V gene: TRBV2; D gene: TRBD1; J gene: TRBJ1-2; CDR3 DNA: TGTGCCAGCTACGACAGGGTAGGCGAAGGCTACACCTTC; CDR3 protein: CASYDRVGEGYTF